Below are 19 T cell receptor beta chains sequenced from a single sample in a study of blood T cells in healthy people across ages. With a J-beta primer mix and a sample-barcoded 5' primer, a second PCR ran about 7 to 11 cycles. One entry per CDR3 protein results from TCRdb running MiXCR on the 5' RACE reads. The sample carries around 670,000 distinct CDR3 sequences, about 30% recorded once. Sample: blood. These TCRs come from a woman older than 75 in good health.

This clonotype was detected a few times. The J gene is TRBJ1-4, the V gene TRBV7-2; D is possibly TRBD1 (5 bases). This CDR3 is 15 amino acids long. Germline CDR1 is SGHTA and CDR2 is FQGNSA. V was clipped by 1 base and J by 4 bases, with 10 bases between them. Written as DNA, the CDR3 is TGTGCCAGCAGCTTAGGGGCAGGGCATAATGAAAAACTGTTTTTT. Translated: CASSLGAGHNEKLFF.

This clonotype was counted ten times or more. The chain combines TRBV28 with TRBJ2-3; 9 bases are a match to TRBD1. J gave up 2 bases and V 5 bases, and 5 bases lay outside the gene matches. The CDR3 runs to 15 residues. CDR1 and CDR2 from the germline V gene are MDHEN and SYDVKM. Written as DNA, the CDR3 is TGTGCCAGCAGTACTGGGACAGGGTACACAGATACGCAGTATTTT. Translated, it gives CASSTGTGYTDTQYF.

This clonotype has a count of ten or more. The chain combines TRBV20-1 with TRBJ1-6; 8 bases match TRBD1. Germline CDR1 and CDR2: DFQATT and SNEGSKA (reference sequence). Trimming took 6 bases from V and 6 from J; bases not matched to a gene: 7. This CDR3 region has 14 residues. The CDR3, as DNA: TGCAGTGCGTCCCCAGACAGGGGTAATTCACCCCTCCACTTT. Protein: CSASPDRGNSPLHF.

The chain couples TRBV7-2 to TRBJ2-1, with 10 bases that match TRBD2. This CDR3 is 17 amino acids long. CDR1 is SGHTA and CDR2 is FQGNSA in the germline V gene. V gave up 5 bases and J gave up 9 bases; unmatched junction bases: 16. CDR3 sequence (DNA): TGTGCCAGCAGCACAATAAGCGGAGCGGGGGGGCTGGTTGAGCAGTTCTTC. It translates to CASSTISGAGGLVEQFF.

This clonotype came up many times. This chain uses TRBV20-1 with TRBJ1-4, with 7 bases identical to TRBD1. The V and J ends lost 7 bases and 3 bases, in that order; junction bases with no gene match: 11. The CDR3 sequence is 15 residues long. Germline V gene sequence: CDR1 DFQATT, CDR2 SNEGSKA (reference sequence). Here the CDR3 reads CSGVGDTGANEKLFF. The DNA of the CDR3 is TGCAGTGGGGTGGGAGACACAGGGGCTAATGAAAAACTGTTTTTT.

In this sample, this clonotype turned up many times. The chain joins TRBV7-8 to TRBJ1-2, with D possibly TRBD1 on 6 matching bases. Trimming stripped 6 bases from V and 7 bases from J, with 15 bases between. The CDR3 has 13 residues. Germline values: CDR1 SGHVS, CDR2 FQNEAQ. Written as DNA, the CDR3 is TGTGCCAGCAGTCGGACAGAAACATTTGGCTACACCTTC. It encodes CASSRTETFGYTF.

In regard to this clonotype: With a much larger clone just one base away, this may be a read error. This chain connects TRBV7-2 to TRBJ2-3, with TRBD2 matching 11 bases. Germline values: CDR1 SGHTA, CDR2 FQGNSA. The CDR3 runs 17 residues. CDR3: CVSSRASSGGRADTQYF. The CDR3 nucleotides are TGTGTCAGCAGCCGAGCTTCTAGCGGGGGGCGGGCAGATACGCAGTATTTT.

Ten or more counts support this clonotype. The rearrangement uses TRBV9 and TRBJ2-3, with 7 bases lining up with TRBD2. Germline V gene lookup returns CDR1 SGDLS and CDR2 YYNGEE. The CDR3 contains 15 residues. The V and J ends lost 0 bases and 2 bases, in that order; junction bases with no gene match: 3. The CDR3 sequence is CASSVGAGPTDTQYF. The DNA of the CDR3 is TGTGCCAGCAGCGTAGGAGCGGGGCCCACAGATACGCAGTATTTT. Using reference TRBV9 and TRBJ2-3 for the parts outside the CDR3, the full variable domain is DSGVTQTPKHLITATGQRVTLRCSPRSGDLSVYWYQQSLDQGLQFLIQYYNGEERAKGNILERFSAQQFPDLHSELNLSSLELGDSALYFCASSVGAGPTDTQYFGPGTRLTVL.

This clonotype was found a few times. The chain carries TRBV27 and TRBJ2-5; 9 bases line up with TRBD1. Trimming took 9 bases from V and 11 from J; bases not matched to a gene: 16. This CDR3 comprises 14 residues. Germline assignment: CDR1 MNHEY and CDR2 SMNVEV (reference sequence). The CDR3 protein is CASRTGGLGNEQYF. Here the CDR3 DNA reads TGTGCCAGTCGAACAGGGGGCTTGGGAAATGAGCAGTACTTC.

The chain carries TRBV6-5 and TRBJ1-1; D is possibly TRBD1 (5 bases). The CDR3 is 12 residues long. CDR1 and CDR2 from the germline V gene are MNHEY and SVGAGI. V was pared by 6 bases and J by 3 bases, with 8 bases between. In DNA form, the CDR3 reads TGTGCCAGCAGGCGGGACGACACTGAAGCTTTCTTT. It encodes CASRRDDTEAFF.

In this sample, this clonotype turned up a few times. The chain uses TRBV20-1 and TRBJ1-6; the match to TRBD1 covers 9 bases. V lost 4 bases to trimming and J lost 7 bases; unmatched junction nucleotides: 5. Germline CDR1 and CDR2: DFQATT and SNEGSKA (reference sequence). The CDR3 is made up of 14 amino acids. The CDR3 nucleotides are TGCAGTGCTATTTCCGGGACAGGGAATTCACCCCTCCACTTT. The encoded protein is CSAISGTGNSPLHF.

This sequence joins TRBV20-1 and TRBJ2-4; 13 bases match TRBD2. The J call could be wrong; TRBJ2-7 is a better fit for the DNA end. Germline values: CDR1 DFQATT, CDR2 SNEGSKA (reference sequence). This CDR3 comprises 17 residues. CDR3 in amino acids: CSARATGLAGDSYEQYF. The CDR3 DNA is TGCAGTGCTAGAGCCACAGGACTAGCGGGGGACTCCTACGAGCAGTACTTC.

Many counts were recorded for this clonotype. The chain recombines TRBV3-1 with TRBJ2-7; no definite D call. The CDR3 is 14 residues long. V shed 2 bases and J shed 0 bases, with 8 bases lying between them. Looked up from germline, CDR1 is LGHDT and CDR2 is YNNKEL (reference sequence). CDR3 bases: TGTGCCAGCAGCCAATCAGCACACTCCTACGAGCAGTACTTC. Amino acid sequence: CASSQSAHSYEQYF.

This clonotype was detected ten times or more. The chain combines TRBV10-3 with TRBJ2-6, with D perhaps TRBD1 (6 bases). The ends were cut back, 8 bases at V and 0 bases at J, with 11 bases in the middle. There are 15 residues in the CDR3. Germline values: CDR1 ENHRY, CDR2 SYGVKD. CDR3 coding DNA: TGTGCCATCGCTGGGGGCGTCTCTGGGGCCAACGTCCTGACTTTC. Its translation: CAIAGGVSGANVLTF.

With regard to this clonotype: A much more abundant neighbour one base away suggests this may be a read error. The chain recombines TRBV10-3 with TRBJ2-7; D is uncertain. This CDR3 comprises 13 residues. Germline CDR1 and CDR2: ENHRY and SYGVKD. CDR3 nucleotides: TGTGCCATCGGTGAGTCAGCCAGCTACGAGCAGTACTTC. It encodes CAIGESASYEQYF.

The table lists this clonotype with many counts. The chain uses TRBV4-3 and TRBJ2-3; D is possibly TRBD1 (6 bases). V lost 0 bases and J 1 base, leaving 11 bases between the germline ends. The germline V gene encodes CDR1 LGHNA and CDR2 YSLEER. CDR3 size: 16 residues. CDR3 sequence: CASSQDEWTGTDTQYF. DNA for the CDR3: TGCGCCAGCAGCCAAGATGAATGGACAGGCACAGATACGCAGTATTTT.

Remarks on this clonotype: A much larger clone lies a single base off, so this may be a read error. The DNA for the CDR3 is TGTGCCAGCAGCGGGTTAGCGGGGGGGCATTACAATGAGCAGTACTTC. It translates to CASSGLAGGHYNEQYF. V is TRBV7-9 and J is TRBJ2-5, with 11 bases identical to TRBD2. In germline, CDR1 is SEHNR, CDR2 FQNEAQ (reference sequence). The CDR3 has 16 residues. Unmatched junction bases numbered 16, after V lost 5 bases and J lost 11 bases.

This clonotype came up many times. The chain combines TRBV20-1 with TRBJ2-7; D possibly corresponds to TRBD1 (7 bases). V was trimmed by 4 bases and J by 1 base, leaving 17 bases between them. Germline-derived CDR1 and CDR2 are DFQATT and SNEGSKA (reference sequence). The CDR3 is 15 amino acids. CDR3 bases: TGCAGTGCTAATCCGTTTCAGGGGGGATCCTACGAGCAGTACTTC. Its protein is CSANPFQGGSYEQYF.

The chain carries TRBV7-2 and TRBJ1-3; D gene uncertain. Per germline, CDR1 SGHTA and CDR2 FQGNSA. Trimming took 1 base from V and 0 from J, leaving 10 bases between them. The CDR3 loop spans 16 amino acids. The CDR3, as DNA: TGTGCCAGCAGCTTAGGACCGCTTAGCTCTGGAAACACCATATATTTT. Encoded protein: CASSLGPLSSGNTIYF.